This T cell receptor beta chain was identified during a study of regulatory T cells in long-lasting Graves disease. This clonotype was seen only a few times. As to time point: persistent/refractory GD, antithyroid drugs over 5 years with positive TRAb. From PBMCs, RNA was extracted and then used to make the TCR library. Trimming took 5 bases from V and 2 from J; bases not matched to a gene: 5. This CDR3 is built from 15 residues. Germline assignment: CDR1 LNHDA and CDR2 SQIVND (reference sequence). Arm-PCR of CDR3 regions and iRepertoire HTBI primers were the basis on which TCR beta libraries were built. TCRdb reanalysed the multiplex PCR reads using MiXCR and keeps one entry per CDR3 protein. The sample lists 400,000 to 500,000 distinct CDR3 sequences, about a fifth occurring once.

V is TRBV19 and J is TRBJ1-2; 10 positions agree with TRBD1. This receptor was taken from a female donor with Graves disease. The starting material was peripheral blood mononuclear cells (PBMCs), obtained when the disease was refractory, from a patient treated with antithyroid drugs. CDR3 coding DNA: TGTGCCAGTAGTTTCGGGACAGGGGCGAACTATGGCTACACCTTC. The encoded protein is CASSFGTGANYGYTF. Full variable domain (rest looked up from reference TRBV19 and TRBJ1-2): DGGITQSPKYLFRKEGQNVTLSCEQNLNHDAMYWYRQDPGQGLRLIYYSQIVNDFQKGDIAEGYSVSREKKESFPLTVTSAQKNPTAFYLCASSFGTGANYGYTFGSGTRLTVV.